This section outlines one T cell receptor beta chain sequence together with its context. The sample belongs to a study of blood T cell repertoires in COVID-19. Overall study context: PBMCs, B-cell-depleted T cells, or T cells provided the cDNA or gDNA that made up the material.

In the authors' workflow: Reference gene primers were amplified, and this amplification served to estimate nucleated cell counts. The method was immunoSEQ multiplex PCR; TCRdb's version includes in-frame clones alone and lacks a portion of them. Clonal size and the V and J genes are those of that table, whereas D and trimming came from the DNA. Among around 130,000 clones listed, roughly 86% were seen once. CDR1 SGHTA and CDR2 FQGTGA come from the germline V gene. The CDR3 has 16 residues. V was pared by 5 bases and J by 5 bases, with 11 bases of the junction left unmatched. The chain recombines TRBV7-3 with TRBJ2-1, with TRBD2 matching over 8 bases. The sample comprised peripheral blood. The TCR was taken from a human donor in a cohort sampled during active COVID-19. CDR3 DNA: TGTGCCAGCAGCGTGCTGGGACTAGGGGAAAACAATGAGCAGTTCTTC. As protein: CASSVLGLGENNEQFF.